These 2 T cell receptor beta chains were sequenced from one sample in a study of blood T cell repertoires in COVID-19. Repertoires were generated with immunoSEQ multiplex PCR, while TCRdb's copy carries only in-frame clones and drops some. This table holds 50,000 to 70,000 clones, more than 75% found once. The sequenced sample was peripheral blood. These receptors were obtained from a human donor with active COVID-19. The donor label of this sample is uncertain.

This clone occurred a few times. The V call is TRBV6-1, the J call TRBJ2-7; D perhaps matches TRBD1 (5 bases). In germline, CDR1 is MNHNS, CDR2 SASEGT. V lost 0 bases to trimming and J lost 2 bases, with 8 bases between them. The CDR3 is 14 amino acids. The CDR3 reads CASSEAPGPYEQYF. CDR3 DNA sequence: TGTGCCAGCAGTGAAGCGCCAGGGCCCTACGAGCAGTACTTC.

For this clone: The junction differs from germline at one of its ends, possibly a read error. The CDR3 DNA is TGTGCCAGCAGTCCTTATGGGGACACCGTCTTT. Translated, it gives CASSPYGDTVF. J is TRBJ1-1 and V is TRBV6-5, with D tentatively TRBD1 (6 bases). The CDR3 consists of 11 residues. In germline, CDR1 is MNHEY, CDR2 SVGAGI.